This TCR beta chain was observed in a study of control samples from healthy donors and cancer patients. TCRdb's copy holds only in-frame clones and misses some; the assay was immunoSEQ multiplex PCR. Here the sample spans around 57,000 clones, around 90% being singletons. V trimming: 6 bases; J trimming: 6 bases; junction bases outside the gene matches: 4. This CDR3 comprises 13 residues. Germline CDR1 reads LNHDA; CDR2 reads SQIVND (reference sequence). The sequenced material came from PBMCs. This clonotype was sampled from a man aged 25 to 40 with colorectal cancer. The gene calls are TRBV19 and TRBJ2-2; 7 bases are a match to TRBD1. The CDR3 spells CASRQGSAGELFF. CDR3 DNA: TGTGCCAGTAGACAGGGGTCGGCCGGGGAGCTGTTTTTT.